This is a list of T cell receptor beta chains from one sample in a study of T cell responses to AZD1222 COVID-19 vaccine. TCRdb's copy holds only in-frame clones and misses some; the assay was immunoSEQ multiplex PCR. The top ten hold more than 7.5% of the sample, which has tens of thousands of clones, around 90% seen once. The sample in question was peripheral blood, obtained on day 0 of AZD1222 vaccination. The origin of the receptors is an adult in good health. Each CDR3 is given with its conserved first and last residue. D genes are given only for firm matches. Clone size is not always given. Where it is, it says once, few, many or a class for expanded clones.

NA TRBJ1-6 NA TRBV3-1/TRBV3-2 TGTGCCAGCCGACAGACACCAGATTATTCACCCCTCCACTTT CASRQTPDYSPLHF
few TRBJ1-2 NA TRBV4-1 TGCGCCAGCAGCCAAGACGAGGGCTGGCTTTTTGGCTACACCTTC CASSQDEGWLFGYTF
NA TRBJ2-7 TRBD1 TRBV7-3 TGTGCCAGCAGCTCACAGGGGGGTCCCCTCTACGAGCAGTACTTC CASSSQGGPLYEQYF
NA TRBJ2-1 NA TRBV6-2/TRBV6-3 TGTGCCAGCAGTTACCCCAGGGTTGGGGGATACGAGCAGTTCTTC CASSYPRVGGYEQFF
once TRBJ1-1 NA TRBV7-3 TGTGCCAGCAGCCCTACAGGGACTGGTGAAGCTTTCTTT CASSPTGTGEAFF
NA TRBJ2-2 NA TRBV21-1 TGTGCCAGCAGCAAATTGGAGTTAGCGGGGGGGCTAACCGGGGAGCTGTTTTTT CASSKLELAGGLTGELFF
NA TRBJ2-5 NA TRBV7-2 TGTGCCAGCAGCTCGGCCCACCAAGAGACCCAGTACTTC CASSSAHQETQYF
NA TRBJ1-6 NA TRBV14 TGTGCCAGCAGCCAAGGACAGAAGAATTCACCCCTCCACTTT CASSQGQKNSPLHF
NA TRBJ1-5 NA TRBV19 TGTGCCAGTAATTCGCAGATTAGCAATCAGCCCCAGCATTTT CASNSQISNQPQHF
NA TRBJ1-2 NA TRBV7-9 TGTGCCAGCAGCCCCATAGACAGCTCCTATGGCTACACCTTC CASSPIDSSYGYTF
NA TRBJ1-2 NA TRBV19 TGTGCCAGTAGCCTGACAGGACTCTATGGCTACACCTTC CASSLTGLYGYTF
NA TRBJ2-7 NA TRBV10-3 TGTGCCATCAGTGAGGGGGCGGGGTACTACGAGCAGTACTTC CAISEGAGYYEQYF
NA TRBJ1-2 NA TRBV19 TGTGCCAGTACCGGCTCGGGGGGGCGTCCCGACAGGATGTCAGCTTTTAGATCCTACACCTTC CASTGSGGRPDRMSAFRSYTF
once TRBJ2-1 TRBD2 TRBV19 TGTGCCAGTAGTAGTCCGGGACTAGCGGGGGGGATTGAGCAGTTCTTC CASSSPGLAGGIEQFF
NA TRBJ1-1 NA TRBV5-1 TGCGCCAGCAGCCGCCTGGGGGCCACTGAAGCTTTCTTT CASSRLGATEAFF
once TRBJ2-7 NA TRBV4-1 TGCGCCAGCAGCCGCGGCGGAACCTACGAGCAGTACTTC CASSRGGTYEQYF
NA TRBJ2-2 NA TRBV7-2 TGTGCCAGCAGCTTCCCCAGGGCCACCGGGGAGCTGTTTTTT CASSFPRATGELFF
NA TRBJ2-6 NA TRBV4-3 TGCGCCAGCAGCCCCAGTAGCTCTGGGGCCAACGTCCTGACTTTC CASSPSSSGANVLTF
NA TRBJ2-1 TRBD1 TRBV6-5 TGTGCCAGCAGTACCCGGGACAGGGGCTACAATGAGCAGTTCTTC CASSTRDRGYNEQFF
NA TRBJ2-4 NA TRBV14 TGTGCCAGCAGCGGTGGAGGATTAGCCAAAAACATTCAGTACTTC CASSGGGLAKNIQYF
NA TRBJ2-7 NA TRBV6-5 TGTGCCAGCAGTTACTCGAACGCTCAGTCCTACGAGCAGTACTTC CASSYSNAQSYEQYF
NA TRBJ2-5 NA TRBV9 TGTGCCAGCAGCGCCGGGCGGCAAGAGACCCAGTACTTC CASSAGRQETQYF
once TRBJ1-4 NA TRBV2 TGTGCCAGCAGTTGGGGGGTGGGAGAAAAACTGTTTTTT CASSWGVGEKLFF
NA TRBJ1-6 NA TRBV19 TGTGCCAGTAGTCCCCGACAGGACGCCTATAATTCACCCCTCCACTTT CASSPRQDAYNSPLHF
NA TRBJ2-5 NA TRBV2 TGTGCCAACTCCTTTGGGCTAGGGATCCAAGAGACCCAGTACTTC CANSFGLGIQETQYF
NA TRBJ2-5 NA TRBV10-1 TGCGCCAGCAGTGTCTCGTGGCCCCAAGAGACCCAGTACTTC CASSVSWPQETQYF
NA TRBJ2-7 TRBD2 TRBV19 TGTGCCAGTAGGCTAGCGGGGGGCGCCTCCTACGAGCAGTACTTC CASRLAGGASYEQYF
few TRBJ1-6 TRBD1 TRBV19 TGTGCCAGTAGTCGGACAGGTAATTCACCCCTCCACTTT CASSRTGNSPLHF